This T cell receptor beta chain came from a study of identical twins. Study outcomes and limitations: Compared with models, monozygotic twins showed more out-of-frame TCR alpha sharing.

This clonotype was picked up many times. Its antigen is undetermined. CDR3 length: 14 amino acids. Trimming removed 3 bases at V and 5 bases at J, with 13 bases between. Each CDR3 protein is one row after TCRdb ran MiXCR on the 5' RACE reads. The table records fewer than 450,000 distinct CDR3 sequences, 9% to 10% of them present only once. The clonotype comes from a woman in her 50s in good health. The sample comprised naive T cells sorted from blood. V usage is TRBV12-3 or TRBV12-4 and J usage is TRBJ2-5; the D call may be TRBD1 or TRBD2 (5 bases each). Here the CDR3 DNA reads TGTGCCAGCAGTTTCTCTCCGGGGCGGGAGACCCAGTACTTC. This translates into CASSFSPGRETQYF.